This entry lists 2 T cell receptor beta chains sequenced from one sample in a study of cytomegalovirus exposure and HLA in healthy donors (dated by TCRdb to about 2017). The library was produced with the immunoSEQ multiplex PCR assay. A mixture of 60 forward primers for TCR Vbeta segments and 13 reverse primers for TCR Jbeta segments was used in the multiplex PCR. The immuneACCESS repertoire file appears here via TCRdb, limited to in-frame rearrangements. These files lack a portion of the clones; in checked studies, under half of the deficit traces to unresolved V genes, and the cause of the others is not known. The sample table lists about 170,000 clones, more than 65% of them with a count of one. Around 1.5% of the sample comes from the top ten. The material sequenced was PBMCs. The receptors derive from a male donor in good health and CMV-seronegative.

V is TRBV5-1 and J is TRBJ1-4; D is perhaps TRBD1 (5 bases). Per germline, CDR1 SGHRS and CDR2 YFSETQ. There are 14 residues in the CDR3. V lost 6 bases and J 3 bases, leaving 12 bases between the germline ends. DNA for the CDR3: TGCGCCAGCACCTCAGGGTCATCTAATGAAAAACTGTTTTTT. This translates into CASTSGSSNEKLFF.

This chain connects TRBV21-1 to TRBJ2-5; TRBD2 was called by the table and not checked on the DNA. Near its end, the DNA agrees better with TRBJ2-7, so the J call may be wrong. TRBV21-1 is a documented pseudogene. The CDR3 sequence is 18 residues long. CDR3 region: CASSKAVFWEGTFYEQYF. Written as DNA, the CDR3 is TGTGCCAGCAGCAAAGCGGTTTTTTGGGAGGGAACTTTCTACGAGCAGTACTTC.